This paragraph covers one TCR beta chain sequence. Here immunoSEQ multiplex PCR was the method, and the copy in TCRdb shows in-frame clones only, minus some. This sample has 350,000 or so clones, with around nine tenths found just once. The data are from a study of blood T cell repertoires in COVID-19. Study at large: The United States, Italy and Spain were the sources of the acute and convalescent COVID-19 samples.

Germline CDR1 is SNHLY and CDR2 is FYNNEI. Losses at the gene ends were 4 bases for V and 5 bases for J; bases not matched to a gene: 6. This CDR3 has 15 amino acids. The origin of this receptor is a woman aged 55-75 years with COVID-19, enrolled during active disease. Sequenced: peripheral blood. The chain links TRBV2 to TRBJ2-1, with TRBD1 matching 9 bases. The CDR3 region has the DNA TGTGCCAGCAGTGGGCACAGGGGGCCGGACAATGAGCAGTTCTTC. Encoded protein: CASSGHRGPDNEQFF.